Given below is one T cell receptor (beta chain) in context. V shed 0 bases and J shed 2 bases, with 13 bases lying between them. The germline CDR1 and CDR2 sequences are MNHEY and SVGAGI. This CDR3 is 16 amino acids long. This sample is part of a study of beta chain features in type 1 diabetes. Expressed TCRB transcripts got sequenced, as all isolated RNA was reverse transcribed. This table comes from immunoSEQ multiplex PCR, and its TCRdb copy is limited to in-frame clones, with some not included. Here the sample spans some 900,000 clones, roughly 16% being singletons. The specimen was naive CD4+ T cells from blood. This clonotype originated in a young woman in good health. The chain employs TRBV6-5 and TRBJ2-5, with D unclear. The CDR3 loop is CASSYSIRSLQETQYF. The CDR3 DNA reads TGTGCCAGCAGTTACTCGATTCGGTCTTTACAAGAGACCCAGTACTTC.